This T cell receptor beta chain was captured in a study of T-cell reconstitution after alpha-beta-depleted transplantation in children. V trimming: 5 bases; J trimming: 5 bases; junction bases outside the gene matches: 15. The length of the CDR3 is 17 residues. This clonotype was seen at least ten times. Unique molecular identifiers were used to barcode this TCRbeta library. TCRdb used MiXCR to reprocess the PCR reads, holding one entry per CDR3 protein. The sample contains approximately 800,000 distinct CDR3 sequences, 15% to 20% of which appear only once. The clonotype originates from a male patient aged 10 to 17 who had a stem cell transplant for acute lymphoblastic leukemia, so the T cells may come from the graft donor. The starting material was PBMCs, mostly from graft donor cells, obtained 360 days after TCRalphabeta/CD19-depleted stem cell transplant. The chain is built from TRBV12-3 or TRBV12-4 and TRBJ1-5; 7 bases are shared with TRBD1. The CDR3 DNA follows: TGTGCCAGCAGTCCATCCTTGACAGGGTCCAGGCATCAGCCCCAGCATTTT. Amino acids: CASSPSLTGSRHQPQHF.